The rows below give T cell receptor beta chains drawn from one sample of a study of cytomegalovirus exposure and HLA in healthy donors. Sequencing was performed with immunoSEQ multiplex PCR; in TCRdb, only in-frame clones are kept and a portion is missing. Of 150,000 or so clones listed, around 73% are singletons. The sequenced sample consisted of PBMCs. These receptors were collected from a female donor in good health and CMV-seronegative. CDR3s leave out the opening cysteine and the closing phenylalanine or tryptophan.

TRBV11-3 | ASSLDGLAADYNEQF
TRBV7-3 | ASSPSGQYTEAF
TRBV7-2 | ASSLRPQGATNEKLF
TRBV19 | ASNYRGAGELF
TRBV5-6 | ASSFLTEAF
TRBV9 | ASSVEMGRAGNTIY
TRBV2 | ASRDGNRGEAF
TRBV28 | ASGNSYGYT
TRBV6-6 | ASARTGLEIVGQY
TRBV19 | ASSIGDRNNQPQH
TRBV5-1 | ASSLRGNDQETQY
TRBV9 | ASSYGQDNEKLF
TRBV13 | ASSFGTANTGELF
TRBV2 | ASSGSRRQNTEAF
TRBV19 | ASSFLVGANTGELF
TRBV4-1 | ASSQVPLVESGETQY
TRBV2 | ASSRDRGFSETQY
TRBV2 | ASRIRVKYEQY
TRBV5-1 | ASSLARTGYYEQY
TRBV5-1 | ASSLGTSRNEQF
TRBV25-1 | ASSDPIVTDTQY
TRBV6-5 | ASSQQGAGNYGYT
TRBV28 | ASSSSRGWGGTDTQY
TRBV11-3 | ASSSRPNPTDTQY
TRBV5-6 | ASSLAGTVLANQPQH
TRBV6-1 | ASSKAGGRSNYEQY
TRBV12-5 | ASGLVQGFVSGNTIY
TRBV6-9 | ASSFGVLQGLDTEAF
TRBV10-1 | ASSGTGAWEQY
TRBV5-1 | ASSLGQGEGQPQH